The rows below give T cell receptor beta chains drawn from one sample of a study of T cells of healthy individuals. MiXCR, applied by TCRdb to the 5' RACE reads, yields one record per CDR3 protein. The sample has over 95,000 distinct CDR3 sequences; 17% are singletons. All receptors derive from a human donor in good health. Each CDR3 is given with its conserved first and last residue. The order of the fields is clone size, D gene, V gene, J gene, CDR3 protein, CDR3 DNA. A D gene is named only where the DNA matches it firmly. Only part of the rows carry a size: once, few, many, or a class if the clone is expanded.

clone_size: .
d_call: .
v_call: TRBV9
j_call: TRBJ2-4
cdr3_aa: CASSVEWGMGNIQYF
cdr3_nt: TGTGCCAGCAGCGTAGAATGGGGGATGGGAAACATTCAGTACTTC

clone_size: few
d_call: .
v_call: TRBV27
j_call: TRBJ1-1
cdr3_aa: CASHRDGGTEAFF
cdr3_nt: TGTGCCAGCCACAGGGACGGTGGCACTGAAGCTTTCTTT

clone_size: .
d_call: .
v_call: TRBV6-1
j_call: TRBJ1-5
cdr3_aa: CASSEWAGEGNQPQHF
cdr3_nt: TGTGCCAGCAGTGAATGGGCAGGAGAGGGCAATCAGCCCCAGCATTTT

clone_size: many
d_call: .
v_call: TRBV9
j_call: TRBJ1-6
cdr3_aa: CASSLGNSPLHF
cdr3_nt: TGTGCCAGCAGCCTGGGGAATTCACCCCTCCACTTT

clone_size: few
d_call: .
v_call: TRBV3-1
j_call: TRBJ2-3
cdr3_aa: CASSQGPWADTQYF
cdr3_nt: TGTGCCAGCAGCCAAGGACCGTGGGCCGATACGCAGTATTTT

clone_size: many
d_call: TRBD2
v_call: TRBV15
j_call: TRBJ2-3
cdr3_aa: CATSAGGDTQYF
cdr3_nt: TGTGCCACCAGCGCGGGGGGGGATACGCAGTATTTT

clone_size: .
d_call: .
v_call: TRBV7-2
j_call: TRBJ1-2
cdr3_aa: CASSLRQVYGYTF
cdr3_nt: TGTGCCAGCAGCTTGCGACAGGTCTATGGCTACACCTTC

clone_size: few
d_call: .
v_call: TRBV28
j_call: TRBJ1-2
cdr3_aa: CASSLSKGEGYTF
cdr3_nt: TGTGCCAGCAGTTTATCCAAAGGGGAAGGCTACACCTTC

clone_size: many
d_call: TRBD2
v_call: TRBV20-1
j_call: TRBJ2-1
cdr3_aa: CSARDPGSGRATPYNEQFF
cdr3_nt: TGCAGTGCTAGAGATCCGGGTAGCGGGAGGGCAACGCCCTACAATGAGCAGTTCTTC

clone_size: .
d_call: .
v_call: TRBV4-2
j_call: TRBJ1-2
cdr3_aa: CASSQEDRVTYGYTF
cdr3_nt: TGTGCCAGCAGCCAAGAAGATAGGGTTACCTATGGCTACACCTTC

clone_size: few
d_call: .
v_call: TRBV4-2
j_call: TRBJ2-5
cdr3_aa: CASSQESETLETQYF
cdr3_nt: TGTGCCAGCAGCCAAGAAAGTGAGACTCTGGAGACCCAGTACTTC

clone_size: few
d_call: TRBD1
v_call: TRBV28
j_call: TRBJ2-4
cdr3_aa: CASRLQGYGAKNIQYF
cdr3_nt: TGTGCCAGCAGACTACAGGGGTATGGAGCCAAAAACATTCAGTACTTC

clone_size: few
d_call: .
v_call: TRBV4-3
j_call: TRBJ2-3
cdr3_aa: CASRVTSSTDTQYF
cdr3_nt: TGCGCCAGCAGAGTGACCTCTAGCACAGATACGCAGTATTTT

clone_size: few
d_call: .
v_call: TRBV11-2
j_call: TRBJ2-3
cdr3_aa: CASSLGAAGASSTDTQYF
cdr3_nt: TGTGCCAGCAGCTTAGGGGCCGCGGGGGCGTCTAGCACAGATACGCAGTATTTT

clone_size: few
d_call: .
v_call: TRBV7-8
j_call: TRBJ1-1
cdr3_aa: CASSFADLRAFF
cdr3_nt: TGTGCCAGCAGCTTTGCAGACCTTAGAGCTTTCTTT

clone_size: few
d_call: TRBD1
v_call: TRBV4-2
j_call: TRBJ2-7
cdr3_aa: CASSHQTGEPYEQYF
cdr3_nt: TGTGCCAGCAGCCACCAGACAGGGGAACCTTACGAGCAGTACTTC

clone_size: .
d_call: .
v_call: TRBV6-5
j_call: TRBJ2-4
cdr3_aa: CASSDRVNIQYF
cdr3_nt: TGTGCCAGCAGCGACAGAGTAAACATTCAGTACTTC

clone_size: once
d_call: .
v_call: TRBV7-2
j_call: TRBJ2-1
cdr3_aa: CASSLALSGSSYNEQFF
cdr3_nt: TGTGCCAGCAGCTTAGCGCTCAGCGGAAGCTCCTACAATGAGCAGTTCTTC

clone_size: few
d_call: .
v_call: TRBV4-1
j_call: TRBJ2-2
cdr3_aa: CASSNRGTGELFF
cdr3_nt: TGCGCCAGCAGCAACCGAGGGACCGGGGAGCTGTTTTTT

clone_size: many
d_call: .
v_call: TRBV11-2
j_call: TRBJ2-3
cdr3_aa: CASSRQALNTDTQYF
cdr3_nt: TGTGCCAGCAGCCGGCAAGCATTGAACACAGATACGCAGTATTTT

clone_size: few
d_call: .
v_call: TRBV20-1
j_call: TRBJ1-5
cdr3_aa: CSASSSGGSYSNQPQHF
cdr3_nt: TGCAGTGCTAGTTCCTCCGGGGGGTCATATAGCAATCAGCCCCAGCATTTT

clone_size: .
d_call: .
v_call: TRBV28
j_call: TRBJ1-6
cdr3_aa: CASSLRKGLNSPLHF
cdr3_nt: TGTGCCAGCAGTTTGAGAAAGGGACTGAATTCACCCCTCCACTTT

clone_size: .
d_call: TRBD1
v_call: TRBV6-6
j_call: TRBJ1-6
cdr3_aa: CASTHWGQGGNSPLHF
cdr3_nt: TGTGCCAGCACCCACTGGGGACAGGGAGGAAATTCACCCCTCCACTTT

clone_size: .
d_call: .
v_call: TRBV5-5
j_call: TRBJ1-4
cdr3_aa: CASSSQRGAANEKLFF
cdr3_nt: TGTGCCAGCAGCTCACAGCGGGGTGCGGCTAATGAAAAACTGTTTTTT

clone_size: .
d_call: .
v_call: TRBV2
j_call: TRBJ2-1
cdr3_aa: CASTRGSPRDEQFF
cdr3_nt: TGTGCCAGCACAAGGGGATCTCCCCGCGATGAGCAGTTCTTC

clone_size: .
d_call: TRBD2
v_call: TRBV20-1
j_call: TRBJ2-5
cdr3_aa: CSAWTSQETQYF
cdr3_nt: TGCAGTGCTTGGACTAGTCAGGAGACCCAGTACTTC

clone_size: .
d_call: .
v_call: TRBV6-5
j_call: TRBJ1-1
cdr3_aa: CASRKLPIPNTEAFF
cdr3_nt: TGTGCCAGCAGAAAACTCCCAATCCCGAACACTGAAGCTTTCTTT

clone_size: .
d_call: TRBD1
v_call: TRBV6-6
j_call: TRBJ1-4
cdr3_aa: CASSYSDRGRREKLFF
cdr3_nt: TGTGCCAGCAGTTACAGCGACAGGGGGCGGCGAGAAAAACTGTTTTTT

clone_size: few
d_call: .
v_call: TRBV15
j_call: TRBJ1-6
cdr3_aa: CATLDSFLFGSPLHF
cdr3_nt: TGTGCCACGCTCGACAGTTTCCTATTCGGATCACCCCTCCACTTT

clone_size: few
d_call: .
v_call: TRBV7-9
j_call: TRBJ2-7
cdr3_aa: CASSFPDPRHQKVSYEQYF
cdr3_nt: TGTGCCAGCAGCTTTCCGGACCCCAGACACCAGAAAGTCTCCTACGAGCAGTACTTC

clone_size: many
d_call: TRBD2
v_call: TRBV12-3/TRBV12-4
j_call: TRBJ2-1
cdr3_aa: CASSSPSGYYNEQFF
cdr3_nt: TGTGCCAGCAGTTCCCCTAGCGGGTACTACAATGAGCAGTTCTTC

clone_size: few
d_call: .
v_call: TRBV7-6
j_call: TRBJ2-3
cdr3_aa: CASSRGITTDTQYF
cdr3_nt: TGTGCCAGCAGCCGGGGCATTACTACAGATACGCAGTATTTT

clone_size: .
d_call: .
v_call: TRBV4-3
j_call: TRBJ1-6
cdr3_aa: CASSQDTASPLHF
cdr3_nt: TGCGCCAGCAGCCAAGATACGGCTTCACCCCTCCACTTT

clone_size: many
d_call: .
v_call: TRBV5-1
j_call: TRBJ1-4
cdr3_aa: CASSLGSTNEKLFF
cdr3_nt: TGCGCCAGCAGCTTGGGGTCCACTAATGAAAAACTGTTTTTT

clone_size: many
d_call: TRBD1
v_call: TRBV27
j_call: TRBJ2-3
cdr3_aa: CASNLQGAADTQYF
cdr3_nt: TGTGCCAGCAACTTGCAGGGGGCGGCAGATACGCAGTATTTT

clone_size: few
d_call: .
v_call: TRBV28
j_call: TRBJ1-3
cdr3_aa: CASISGAEGNTIYF
cdr3_nt: TGTGCCAGCATCTCCGGGGCGGAAGGAAACACCATATATTTT

clone_size: .
d_call: .
v_call: TRBV6-6
j_call: TRBJ2-3
cdr3_aa: CASSYYSPPSQYF
cdr3_nt: TGTGCCAGCAGTTATTACTCCCCGCCATCGCAGTATTTT

clone_size: .
d_call: TRBD1
v_call: TRBV27
j_call: TRBJ2-6
cdr3_aa: CASAEGQILSGANVLTF
cdr3_nt: TGTGCCAGCGCTGAGGGACAGATCCTCTCTGGGGCCAACGTCCTGACTTTC

clone_size: many
d_call: TRBD2
v_call: TRBV28
j_call: TRBJ2-1
cdr3_aa: CASSLISGSSLHNEQFF
cdr3_nt: TGTGCCAGCAGTTTAATTAGCGGGAGCTCCCTCCACAATGAGCAGTTCTTC

clone_size: few
d_call: TRBD2
v_call: TRBV28
j_call: TRBJ2-7
cdr3_aa: CASRSSGRAAGEQYF
cdr3_nt: TGTGCCAGCAGGTCTAGCGGGAGGGCCGCGGGGGAGCAGTACTTC

clone_size: many
d_call: TRBD2
v_call: TRBV6-2/TRBV6-3
j_call: TRBJ2-3
cdr3_aa: CASSYASGSPTQYF
cdr3_nt: TGTGCCAGCAGTTACGCTAGCGGGAGTCCAACGCAGTATTTT

clone_size: .
d_call: TRBD1
v_call: TRBV20-1
j_call: TRBJ1-5
cdr3_aa: CSVRQGAIQPQHF
cdr3_nt: TGCAGTGTTAGACAGGGGGCGATTCAGCCCCAGCATTTT

clone_size: many
d_call: TRBD2
v_call: TRBV27
j_call: TRBJ2-1
cdr3_aa: CASTREATSNEQFF
cdr3_nt: TGTGCCAGCACTCGGGAGGCAACTTCCAATGAGCAGTTCTTC

clone_size: few
d_call: .
v_call: TRBV29-1
j_call: TRBJ1-1
cdr3_aa: CSGMGTSYTEAFF
cdr3_nt: TGCAGCGGAATGGGGACAAGCTACACTGAAGCTTTCTTT

clone_size: few
d_call: TRBD2
v_call: TRBV19
j_call: TRBJ2-5
cdr3_aa: CASSTPRKGRAETQYF
cdr3_nt: TGTGCCAGTAGTACCCCCCGGAAAGGGAGGGCAGAGACCCAGTACTTC

clone_size: .
d_call: .
v_call: TRBV5-5
j_call: TRBJ2-5
cdr3_aa: CASSLAWEETQYF
cdr3_nt: TGTGCCAGCAGCTTGGCGTGGGAGGAGACCCAGTACTTC

clone_size: few
d_call: .
v_call: TRBV11-2
j_call: TRBJ2-1
cdr3_aa: CASSSPNGDEQFF
cdr3_nt: TGTGCCAGCAGCTCACCGAATGGGGATGAGCAGTTCTTC

clone_size: few
d_call: .
v_call: TRBV7-9
j_call: TRBJ1-1
cdr3_aa: CASSLRDNTEAFF
cdr3_nt: TGTGCCAGCAGCTTGAGGGATAACACTGAAGCTTTCTTT

clone_size: few
d_call: TRBD1
v_call: TRBV5-1
j_call: TRBJ2-7
cdr3_aa: CASSFQGAQAYEQYF
cdr3_nt: TGCGCCAGCAGCTTTCAGGGGGCGCAGGCCTACGAGCAGTACTTC